These T cell receptor beta chains were read from a single sample in a study of blood T cell repertoires in COVID-19. Only in-frame clones appear in the TCRdb table, and some are missing; sequencing was by immunoSEQ multiplex PCR. The sample holds some 200,000 clones; approximately 75% are singletons and the top ten take 7.5% to 10%. Sequencing was done on a sample of PBMCs or T cells enriched from blood (not recorded which). These receptors were obtained from a man aged 35-49 years who had recovered from COVID-19. The CDR3 runs from the conserved cysteine through the conserved F or W. Fields, in order: clone size, V gene, J gene, D gene, CDR3 DNA, CDR3 protein. D genes are given only for firm matches. Clone size is given for some rows only: seen once, a few or many times, or a class if the clone is expanded.

>-|TRBV11-2|TRBJ2-6|TRBD1
TGTGCCAGCAGCTTGGGACAGGGGTTGGGTATCTCTGGGGCCAACGTCCTGACTTTC
CASSLGQGLGISGANVLTF
>-|TRBV10-3|TRBJ1-5|-
TGTGCCATCAGTGAGTCGAAACAGGTGGGGCAGCCCCAGCATTTT
CAISESKQVGQPQHF
>-|TRBV12-5|TRBJ1-2|-
TGTGCTAGTGGCCCAGGACTTTCCGAAGGCGGCTACACCTTC
CASGPGLSEGGYTF
>-|TRBV4-1|TRBJ2-7|TRBD2
TGCGCCAGCAGCCAAGAGCGGGAGGCCTACGAGCAGTACTTC
CASSQEREAYEQYF
>-|TRBV6-1|TRBJ1-2|TRBD1
TGTGCCAGCAGGGAAGCCGGGACAGGGGGGAACTATGGCTACACCTTC
CASREAGTGGNYGYTF
>once|TRBV7-3|TRBJ2-2|-
TGTGCCAGCAGCTTATCAGTTCCCGGGGAGCTGTTTTTT
CASSLSVPGELFF
>-|TRBV19|TRBJ1-2|-
TGTGCCAGTAGTACTACGTCGACAGACAATACGAGGGGCTACACCTTC
CASSTTSTDNTRGYTF
>-|TRBV2|TRBJ2-7|-
TGTGCCAGCCAGTATACAGAGCAGTACTTC
CASQYTEQYF
>-|TRBV15|TRBJ2-5|TRBD1
TGTGCCACCAGCAGAGATTCGGGACAGGACCCGGAGACCCAGTACTTC
CATSRDSGQDPETQYF
>-|TRBV5-1|TRBJ1-1|-
TGCGCCAGCAGCTTAAAGCTAGGACAGTCCACAATAACCCGGCAACGGGACACTGAAGCTTTCTTT
CASSLKLGQSTITRQRDTEAFF
>-|TRBV29-1|TRBJ1-2|TRBD1
TGCAGCGTTCCCTGGACAGGGGGCGTTGGGGGCTACACCTTC
CSVPWTGGVGGYTF
>-|TRBV3-1/TRBV3-2|TRBJ2-5|-
TGTGCCAGCAGCCATCTCGTTGAGACCCAGTACTTC
CASSHLVETQYF
>-|TRBV2|TRBJ1-3|TRBD1
TGTGCCAGCAGTGCCCTTCGGGACAGGGTTGGAAACACCATATATTTT
CASSALRDRVGNTIYF
>medium-sized|TRBV11-2|TRBJ2-5|TRBD1
TGTGCCAGCAACAGCCAGGGACAGGTCCTCGGAGAGACCCAGTACTTC
CASNSQGQVLGETQYF
>-|TRBV7-6|TRBJ1-3|TRBD1
TGTGCCAGCAGCCCAAGGGGGACAGTAGAGATCTCTGGAAACACCATATATTTT
CASSPRGTVEISGNTIYF
>few|TRBV6-4|TRBJ2-1|TRBD2
TGTGCCAGCAGTGACTGGACTAGCGGGAATGAGCAGTTCTTC
CASSDWTSGNEQFF
>-|TRBV24-1|TRBJ2-7|-
TGTGCCACCAGTGACTCAGGGTTCTCCTACGAGCAGTACTTC
CATSDSGFSYEQYF
>-|TRBV4-1|TRBJ2-3|TRBD2
TGCGCCAGCAGCCAAGATACGGGGGGAAGCACAGATACGCAGTATTTT
CASSQDTGGSTDTQYF
>-|TRBV5-4|TRBJ2-7|TRBD1
TGTGCCAGCAGCTTAACAGGGGTCCCCTTCAGCTCCTACGAGCAGTACTTC
CASSLTGVPFSSYEQYF
>-|TRBV6-5|TRBJ1-2|-
TGTGCCAGCAGTTACTCGAGGTCAGATGGCTACACCTTC
CASSYSRSDGYTF
>-|TRBV5-6|TRBJ2-7|-
TGTGCCAGCAGCTTGGGACAGAGTACCTACGAGCAGTACTTC
CASSLGQSTYEQYF
>-|TRBV2|TRBJ2-7|-
TGTGCCAGCGGAGTGTCTTCCTACGAGCAGTACTTC
CASGVSSYEQYF
>many|TRBV29-1|TRBJ2-1|-
TGCAGCGTTGACCCAGGGGGGACCTACAATGAGCAGTTCTTC
CSVDPGGTYNEQFF
>-|TRBV30|TRBJ1-5|-
TGTGCCTGGTCGAGGGCGGGCAATCAGCCCCAGCATTTT
CAWSRAGNQPQHF
>once|TRBV7-7|TRBJ2-7|-
TGTGCCAGCAGCCCAGACAGCTCCTACGAGCAGTACTTC
CASSPDSSYEQYF
>-|TRBV14|TRBJ1-1|-
TGTGCCAGCAGCCAACCAGGGATGAACACTGAAGCTTTCTTT
CASSQPGMNTEAFF
>-|TRBV18|TRBJ1-6|TRBD1
TGTGCCAGCTCACCGGGCAGGGGGCAATCACCCCTCCACTTT
CASSPGRGQSPLHF
>-|TRBV18|TRBJ1-1|TRBD1
TGTGCCAGCTCACTTGGATTTGGGACAGGGGCTGGCGCTGAAGCTTTCTTT
CASSLGFGTGAGAEAFF
>-|TRBV3-1/TRBV3-2|TRBJ1-6|TRBD1
TGTGCCAGCAGCCAAGGGGGACAGGGTCGATCACCCCTCCACTTT
CASSQGGQGRSPLHF
>-|TRBV6-5|TRBJ2-3|TRBD1
TGTGCCAGCAGGGGACAGGGGACCTACACAGATACGCAGTATTTT
CASRGQGTYTDTQYF
>once|TRBV13|TRBJ2-3|-
TGTGCCAGCAGTTCGCTAGCGGATACGCAGTATTTT
CASSSLADTQYF
>once|TRBV18|TRBJ2-7|TRBD2
TGTGCCAGCTCCCTTGAAGCGGGGGAGCAGTACTTC
CASSLEAGEQYF
>-|TRBV24-1|TRBJ2-3|-
TGTGCCACCAGTGATTTGCATTACGTCTCCCAGGTTAGCACAGATACGCAGTATTTT
CATSDLHYVSQVSTDTQYF
>-|TRBV18|TRBJ1-6|-
TGTGCCAGCTCACTCCCCCAGGGCGAGAATTCACCCCTCCACTTT
CASSLPQGENSPLHF
>-|TRBV6-4|TRBJ2-2|TRBD1
TGTGCCAGCAGTTCCGGACAGGGAGATACCGGGGAGCTGTTTTTT
CASSSGQGDTGELFF
>few|TRBV2|TRBJ1-5|-
TGTGCCAGCAGTGAAGCGCTTCGGACTAATCAGCCCCAGCATTTT
CASSEALRTNQPQHF
>-|TRBV11-2|TRBJ2-7|TRBD1
TGTGCCAGCACCCACAGGGACAGAAGCTACGAGCAGTACTTC
CASTHRDRSYEQYF
>-|TRBV19|TRBJ1-1|TRBD1
TGTGCCAGTAGTCAGGGGGTGGGCACTGAAGCTTTCTTT
CASSQGVGTEAFF
>-|TRBV7-8|TRBJ1-2|-
TGTGCCAGCAGCTTAGACAGGTTCTATGGCTACACCTTC
CASSLDRFYGYTF
>once|TRBV10-1|TRBJ2-7|-
TGCGCCAGCAGCTCCTCCAGGGGATTGGGCAAGCAGTACTTC
CASSSSRGLGKQYF
>-|TRBV12-5|TRBJ2-2|TRBD1
TGTGCTACCAGGACAGGGTTCACCGGGGAGCTGTTTTTT
CATRTGFTGELFF
>-|TRBV25-1|TRBJ1-2|-
TGTGCCAGCAGTGTTACAGGATATGGCTACACCTTC
CASSVTGYGYTF
>-|TRBV5-4|TRBJ2-5|-
TGTGCCAGCAGCTTTCAGGTGGGAGCAAATAAAGAGACCCAGTACTTC
CASSFQVGANKETQYF
>-|TRBV11-2|TRBJ2-7|-
TGTGCCAGCAGCTCGGAATTCCTAGCCCGCGAGCAGTACTTC
CASSSEFLAREQYF
>-|TRBV7-2|TRBJ1-3|TRBD1
TGTGCCAGCAGCCCACGACAGGGGCGGCTCTTAGGAAACACCATATATTTT
CASSPRQGRLLGNTIYF
>many|TRBV5-1|TRBJ2-7|-
TGCGCCAGCAGCTTAGGGGCAGGGGAGAAGTCTGGGCAGTACTTC
CASSLGAGEKSGQYF